This record concerns one TCR beta chain sequence. Its antigen remains unidentified. These data come from a study of shared clonotypes between healthy human individuals. Turning to the study itself: The cohort had two women and a few men, ages 18 to 49.

Sequencing was performed with immunoSEQ multiplex PCR; in TCRdb, only in-frame clones are kept and a portion is missing. The repertoire holds about 820,000 clones, with roughly 92% as singletons. Terminally differentiated effector memory CD45RA+ cells were excluded from the naive CD8 cells, which were CD45RO-negative and positively selected for CCR7. The V end was cut by 5 bases, the J end by 4 bases, with 12 bases between. The CDR3 length is 13 residues. Germline-derived CDR1 and CDR2 are SQVTM and ANQGSEA. Whole-study findings and limits: Across subsets, estimated richness was generally greater for naive than for memory populations. Rarefaction analysis demonstrated incomplete sorted-subset sequencing notwithstanding large depth.

The material sequenced was naive CD8+ T cells sorted from blood. The V call is TRBV29-1, the J call TRBJ2-1; D is undetermined. The clonotype was recovered from a man aged 25-45 years in good health. The CDR3 sequence: CSVRGESYNEQFF. The CDR3 DNA is TGCAGCGTTAGAGGAGAATCGTACAATGAGCAGTTCTTC.